Listed below are T cell receptor beta chains from one sample, sequenced in a study of cytomegalovirus exposure and HLA in healthy donors. Assay used: immunoSEQ multiplex PCR; TCRdb lists only in-frame clones, some missing. This table holds more than 100,000 clones, approximately 88% found once. The specimen sequenced was PBMCs. All receptors come from a young woman in good health and CMV-seropositive. The CDR3 runs from the conserved cysteine through the conserved F or W. Fields, in order: CDR3 protein, CDR3 DNA, clone size, J gene, D gene, V gene. The D gene is left open where the match is weak. A clone size is listed for some rows: how often the clone was seen (once, few, many), or a class if it is expanded.

cdr3_aa: CASSGGLPLWKDTQYF; cdr3_nt: TGTGCCAGCAGCGGGGGACTTCCCCTCTGGAAAGATACGCAGTATTTT; clone_size: once; j_call: TRBJ2-3; d_call: NA; v_call: TRBV9
cdr3_aa: CASSPGQGSTDTQYF; cdr3_nt: TGTGCCAGCAGCCCTGGACAGGGAAGCACAGATACGCAGTATTTT; clone_size: NA; j_call: TRBJ2-3; d_call: TRBD1; v_call: TRBV11-2
cdr3_aa: CASSVSDSRNTEAFF; cdr3_nt: TGTGCCAGCAGCGTATCAGACAGCCGGAACACTGAAGCTTTCTTT; clone_size: NA; j_call: TRBJ1-1; d_call: NA; v_call: TRBV9
cdr3_aa: CASSMGRGSGANVLTF; cdr3_nt: TGTGCCAGCAGCATGGGAAGGGGTTCGGGGGCCAACGTCCTGACTTTC; clone_size: NA; j_call: TRBJ2-6; d_call: NA; v_call: TRBV7-9
cdr3_aa: CASSGEGVHGYTF; cdr3_nt: TGTGCCAGCAGTGGTGAGGGGGTTCATGGCTACACCTTC; clone_size: few; j_call: TRBJ1-2; d_call: NA; v_call: TRBV25-1
cdr3_aa: CASSEWGQGGGELFF; cdr3_nt: TGTGCCAGCAGTGAATGGGGACAGGGCGGCGGGGAGCTGTTTTTT; clone_size: NA; j_call: TRBJ2-2; d_call: TRBD1; v_call: TRBV25-1
cdr3_aa: CASLAVGQGAGYGYTF; cdr3_nt: TGCGCCAGCCTAGCCGTGGGACAGGGGGCCGGCTATGGCTACACCTTC; clone_size: few; j_call: TRBJ1-2; d_call: TRBD1; v_call: TRBV10-2
cdr3_aa: CSVEVSPGQPQHF; cdr3_nt: TGCAGCGTTGAAGTATCTCCCGGTCAGCCCCAGCATTTT; clone_size: NA; j_call: TRBJ1-5; d_call: NA; v_call: TRBV29-1
cdr3_aa: CATSRDLQGGLEQFF; cdr3_nt: TGTGCCACCAGCAGAGATCTTCAGGGCGGTCTTGAGCAGTTCTTC; clone_size: NA; j_call: TRBJ2-1; d_call: NA; v_call: TRBV15
cdr3_aa: CASSRLNWETQYF; cdr3_nt: TGTGCCAGCAGCCGCCTAAACTGGGAGACCCAGTACTTC; clone_size: NA; j_call: TRBJ2-5; d_call: NA; v_call: TRBV7-9
cdr3_aa: CASSLSGGNLYEQYF; cdr3_nt: TGTGCCAGCAGCCTCAGCGGGGGGAACCTTTACGAGCAGTACTTC; clone_size: once; j_call: TRBJ2-7; d_call: TRBD2; v_call: TRBV7-6
cdr3_aa: CASSLGAGGHTEAFF; cdr3_nt: TGTGCCAGCAGTTTAGGGGCAGGGGGACACACTGAAGCTTTCTTT; clone_size: NA; j_call: TRBJ1-1; d_call: TRBD1; v_call: TRBV27
cdr3_aa: CSARPDTEAFF; cdr3_nt: TGCAGTGCTCGTCCGGACACTGAAGCTTTCTTT; clone_size: NA; j_call: TRBJ1-1; d_call: NA; v_call: TRBV20-1
cdr3_aa: CAGKGGVGGGYTF; cdr3_nt: TGTGCCGGTAAGGGCGGGGTCGGGGGGGGCTACACCTTC; clone_size: NA; j_call: TRBJ1-2; d_call: NA; v_call: TRBV25-1
cdr3_aa: CASSLGTGPYEQYF; cdr3_nt: TGTGCCAGTAGTCTTGGGACAGGGCCCTACGAGCAGTACTTC; clone_size: NA; j_call: TRBJ2-7; d_call: TRBD1; v_call: TRBV19
cdr3_aa: CASGRVRTATNEKLFF; cdr3_nt: TGTGCCAGTGGGAGGGTACGGACAGCAACTAATGAAAAACTGTTTTTT; clone_size: NA; j_call: TRBJ1-4; d_call: NA; v_call: TRBV19
cdr3_aa: CSAGTSGKQYF; cdr3_nt: TGCAGCGCTGGGACTAGCGGGAAGCAGTACTTC; clone_size: few; j_call: TRBJ2-7; d_call: TRBD2; v_call: TRBV20-1
cdr3_aa: CASSMDRGGSPLHF; cdr3_nt: TGTGCCAGTAGTATGGACAGGGGTGGTTCACCCCTCCACTTT; clone_size: NA; j_call: TRBJ1-6; d_call: TRBD1; v_call: TRBV19
cdr3_aa: CASSVGTGLETQYF; cdr3_nt: TGTGCCAGCAGCGTCGGGACAGGGCTGGAGACCCAGTACTTC; clone_size: NA; j_call: TRBJ2-5; d_call: TRBD1; v_call: TRBV9
cdr3_aa: CASSLLGARNTEAFF; cdr3_nt: TGTGCCAGCAGTCTACTGGGGGCCCGGAACACTGAAGCTTTCTTT; clone_size: NA; j_call: TRBJ1-1; d_call: NA; v_call: TRBV2
cdr3_aa: CASSLRTSGGTNTGELFF; cdr3_nt: TGCGCCAGCAGCTTGCGAACTAGCGGGGGGACAAACACCGGGGAGCTGTTTTTT; clone_size: NA; j_call: TRBJ2-2; d_call: TRBD2; v_call: TRBV5-1
cdr3_aa: CASSLWTVPRKGSAEAFF; cdr3_nt: TGTGCCAGCAGCTTATGGACCGTTCCTCGTAAGGGGTCCGCTGAAGCTTTCTTT; clone_size: NA; j_call: TRBJ1-1; d_call: NA; v_call: TRBV7-2
cdr3_aa: CATSRDSVESSYNSPLHF; cdr3_nt: TGTGCCACCAGCAGAGACAGCGTGGAGAGCTCCTATAATTCACCCCTCCACTTT; clone_size: once; j_call: TRBJ1-6; d_call: NA; v_call: TRBV15
cdr3_aa: CASSLHPRGSGSLNEQFF; cdr3_nt: TGTGCCAGCAGCCTCCACCCGAGGGGTAGCGGGAGTTTAAATGAGCAGTTCTTC; clone_size: NA; j_call: TRBJ2-1; d_call: TRBD2; v_call: TRBV7-8
cdr3_aa: CATSSRGTSGARIDTQYF; cdr3_nt: TGTGCCACCAGCAGCCGCGGGACTAGCGGGGCCCGTATAGATACGCAGTATTTT; clone_size: once; j_call: TRBJ2-3; d_call: TRBD2; v_call: TRBV15
cdr3_aa: CASSQRTSGGAWETQYF; cdr3_nt: TGTGCCAGCAGCCAAAGGACTAGCGGGGGGGCGTGGGAGACCCAGTACTTC; clone_size: NA; j_call: TRBJ2-5; d_call: TRBD2; v_call: TRBV4-2
cdr3_aa: CASSRTGGASYEQYF; cdr3_nt: TGTGCCAGCAGCCGGACAGGGGGCGCATCCTACGAGCAGTACTTC; clone_size: NA; j_call: TRBJ2-7; d_call: TRBD1; v_call: TRBV7-8